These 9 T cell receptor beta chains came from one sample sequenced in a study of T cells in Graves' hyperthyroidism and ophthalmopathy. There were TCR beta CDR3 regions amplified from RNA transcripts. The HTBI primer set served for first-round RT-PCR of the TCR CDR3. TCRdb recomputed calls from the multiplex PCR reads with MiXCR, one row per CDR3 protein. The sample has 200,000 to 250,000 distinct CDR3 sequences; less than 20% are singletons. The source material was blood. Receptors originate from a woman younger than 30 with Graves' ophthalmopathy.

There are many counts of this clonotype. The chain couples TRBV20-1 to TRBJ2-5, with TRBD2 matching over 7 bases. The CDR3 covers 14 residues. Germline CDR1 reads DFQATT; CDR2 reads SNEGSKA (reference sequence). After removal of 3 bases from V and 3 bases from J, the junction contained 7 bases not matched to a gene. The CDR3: CSASRASGKETQYF. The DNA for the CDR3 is TGCAGTGCTAGCCGGGCTAGCGGAAAAGAGACCCAGTACTTC.

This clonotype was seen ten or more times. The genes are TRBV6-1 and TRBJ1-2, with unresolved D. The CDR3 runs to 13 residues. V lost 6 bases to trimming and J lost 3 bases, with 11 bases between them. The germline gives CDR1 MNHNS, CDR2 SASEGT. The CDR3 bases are TGTGCCAGCAGCCAGTCCAGGCACTATGGCTACACCTTC. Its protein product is CASSQSRHYGYTF.

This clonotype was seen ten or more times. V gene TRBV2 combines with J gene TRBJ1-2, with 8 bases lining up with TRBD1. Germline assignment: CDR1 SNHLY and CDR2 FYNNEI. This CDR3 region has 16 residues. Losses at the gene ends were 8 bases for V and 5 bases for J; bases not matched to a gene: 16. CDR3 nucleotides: TGTGCCAGCTATGTGAGTCTTGGACAGGGAGAATATGGCTACACCTTC. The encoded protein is CASYVSLGQGEYGYTF.

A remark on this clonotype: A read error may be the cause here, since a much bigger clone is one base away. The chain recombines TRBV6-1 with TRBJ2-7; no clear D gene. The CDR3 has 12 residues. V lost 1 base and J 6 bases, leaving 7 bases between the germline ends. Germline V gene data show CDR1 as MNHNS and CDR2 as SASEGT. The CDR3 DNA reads TGTGCCAGCAGTGAAGTGAACTGCGAGCAGTACTTC. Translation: CASSEVNCEQYF.

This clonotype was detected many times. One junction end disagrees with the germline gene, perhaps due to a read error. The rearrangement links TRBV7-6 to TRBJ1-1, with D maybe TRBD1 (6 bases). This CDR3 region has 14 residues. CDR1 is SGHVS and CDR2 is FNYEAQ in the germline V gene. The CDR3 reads CAGSLEAGDTEAFF. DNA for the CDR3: TGTGCCGGCAGCTTAGAGGCAGGGGACACTGAAGCTTTCTTT.

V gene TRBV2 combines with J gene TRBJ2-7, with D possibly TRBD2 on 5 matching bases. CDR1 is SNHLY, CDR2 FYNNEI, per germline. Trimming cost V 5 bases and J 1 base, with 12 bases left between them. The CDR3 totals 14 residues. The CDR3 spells CASSQDLSSYEQYF. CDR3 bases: TGTGCCAGCAGTCAGGACTTAAGTTCCTACGAGCAGTACTTC.

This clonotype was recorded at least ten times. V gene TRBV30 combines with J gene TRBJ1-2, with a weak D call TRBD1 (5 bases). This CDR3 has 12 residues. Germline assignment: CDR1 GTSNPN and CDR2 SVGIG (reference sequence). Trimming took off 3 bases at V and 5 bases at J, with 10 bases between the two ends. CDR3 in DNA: TGTGCCTGGAGCCCAGGGCGGTATGGCTACACCTTC. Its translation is CAWSPGRYGYTF.

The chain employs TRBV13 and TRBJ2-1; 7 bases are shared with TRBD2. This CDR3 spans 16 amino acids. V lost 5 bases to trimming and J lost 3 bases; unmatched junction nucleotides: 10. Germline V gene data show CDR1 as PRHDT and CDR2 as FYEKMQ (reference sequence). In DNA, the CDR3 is TGTGCCAGCAGCCCCCGGGCGGGGGAGTACTACAATGAGCAGTTCTTC. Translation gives CASSPRAGEYYNEQFF.

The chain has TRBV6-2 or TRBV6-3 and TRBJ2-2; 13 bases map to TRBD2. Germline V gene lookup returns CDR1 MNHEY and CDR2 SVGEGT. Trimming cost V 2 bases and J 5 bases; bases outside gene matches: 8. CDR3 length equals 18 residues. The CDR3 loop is CASSYARLAGGRTGELFF. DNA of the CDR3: TGTGCCAGCAGTTACGCCAGACTAGCGGGGGGTCGGACCGGGGAGCTGTTTTTT.